A few counts support the clone carrying this T cell receptor (beta chain). This sample is drawn from a study of regulatory T cells in long-lasting Graves disease. Investigators prepared the TCR beta libraries by applying iRepertoire HTBI primers and Arm-PCR of CDR3 regions. TCRdb reprocessed the multiplex PCR reads with MiXCR, giving one entry per CDR3 protein. The sample records 560,000 or so distinct CDR3 sequences, roughly 15% being singletons. Germline lookup yields CDR1 SGHDT and CDR2 YYEEEE. J was trimmed by 2 bases and V by 5 bases; bases with no gene match: 7. This CDR3 is built from 15 residues. Time point: newly diagnosed GD, antithyroid drugs for less than 3 months. Construction of the TCR library relied on RNA isolated from PBMCs. As a group, patients came from one endocrinology department in Xi'an, China. Each patient gave 7.5 to 9 milliliters of EDTA-anticoagulated peripheral blood. This sample was also put to use in a study of T cells in Graves' hyperthyroidism and ophthalmopathy. That investigation notes: In the blood, most expanded thyroid clonotypes above 0.001 appeared as well.

The source is a man younger than 30 with Graves disease. Sequenced here: peripheral blood mononuclear cells (PBMCs), sampled at new diagnosis, from a patient treated with antithyroid drugs. The gene calls are TRBV5-6 and TRBJ2-7; 10 bases match TRBD2. This CDR3 is CASRNGLADTYEQYF. CDR3 DNA sequence: TGTGCCAGCAGAAACGGACTAGCGGATACCTACGAGCAGTACTTC.